Each of the 28 T cell receptor beta chains below was sequenced from the same sample in a study of human T cells and chemical hapten exposure. Time point given: pre-sensitization, week 0. Treatment here: therapeutic diphenylcyclopropenone sensitization with weekly scalp DPC. In TCRdb, the RACE reads were re-called with MiXCR into one record per CDR3 protein. The sample shows fewer than 65,000 distinct CDR3 sequences, 9.4% of them seen only once. Specimen: whole blood, collected in connection with sensitization to the hapten diphenylcyclopropenone (DPC). The receptors derive from a woman in her 40s with alopecia areata. Some clones in this sample may be carry-over from other donors' samples.

This clonotype appeared a few times. The chain combines TRBV3-1 with TRBJ2-3; 13 nucleotides line up with TRBD2. CDR1 LGHDT and CDR2 YNNKEL come from the germline V gene (reference sequence). After removal of 5 bases from V and 3 bases from J, the junction contained 2 bases not matched to a gene. There are 15 residues in the CDR3. CDR3 sequence: CASSWTSGGTDTQYF. The CDR3 DNA reads as TGTGCCAGCAGCTGGACTAGCGGGGGTACAGATACGCAGTATTTT.

The chain couples TRBV6-2 or TRBV6-3 to TRBJ1-1, with 8 nucleotides matching TRBD1. Germline CDR1 is MNHEY and CDR2 is SVGEGT. CDR3 size: 16 residues. V lost 6 bases to trimming and J lost 0 bases; unmatched junction nucleotides: 9. The CDR3 region is CASSKTGEPMNTEAFF. CDR3 DNA: TGTGCCAGCAGCAAGACAGGGGAGCCGATGAACACTGAAGCTTTCTTT.

This clonotype was counted ten times or more. V and J are TRBV20-1 and TRBJ2-1; 12 positions agree with TRBD2. This CDR3 is 15 amino acids long. The germline V gene encodes CDR1 DFQATT and CDR2 SNEGSKA (reference sequence). The V segment lost 2 bases and the J segment 4 bases; nucleotides outside the gene matches: 3. CDR3 region: CSARTSGGIYNEQFF. The CDR3 DNA sequence: TGCAGTGCTAGAACTAGCGGGGGGATTTACAATGAGCAGTTCTTC.

There are many counts of this clonotype. V is TRBV6-4 and J is TRBJ2-7, with D perhaps TRBD1 (8 bases). V lost 4 bases and J 2 bases, leaving 12 bases between the germline ends. The length of the CDR3 is 14 residues. The V gene's germline CDR1 is MRHNA and CDR2 SNTAGT. CDR3 in amino acids: CASSGTGGAYEQYF. In nucleotides, the CDR3 is TGTGCCAGCAGTGGTACAGGGGGGGCCTACGAGCAGTACTTC.

This clonotype was detected only a few times. J is TRBJ1-5 and V is TRBV7-3; D call uncertain. The CDR3 sequence is 13 residues long. Trimming left V 10 bases short and J 0 bases short, with 10 bases between. The germline CDR1 and CDR2 sequences are SGHTA and FQGTGA. The CDR3 nucleotides are TGTGCCACCGCCCTAAATAGCAATCAGCCCCAGCATTTT. Its protein product is CATALNSNQPQHF.

This clonotype was counted many times. V and J are TRBV29-1 and TRBJ2-5, with TRBD2 as a possible D gene (5 bases). V was trimmed by 8 bases and J by 2 bases, leaving 12 bases between them. This CDR3 spans 12 amino acids. Per the germline V gene, CDR1 is SQVTM and CDR2 is ANQGSEA. CDR3 region: CSSVGEQETQYF. The CDR3 region has the DNA TGCAGCTCCGTCGGGGAACAAGAGACCCAGTACTTC.

There are a few counts of this clonotype. The genes are TRBV7-9 and TRBJ1-1, with D possibly TRBD1 on 6 matching bases. The CDR3 totals 13 residues. The germline V gene encodes CDR1 SEHNR and CDR2 FQNEAQ (reference sequence). V lost 7 bases and J 3 bases, leaving 12 bases between the germline ends. The CDR3 protein is CASTNQGHTEAFF. CDR3 DNA: TGTGCCAGCACCAATCAGGGGCACACTGAAGCTTTCTTT.

J is TRBJ1-5 and V is TRBV28, with D perhaps TRBD1 (6 bases). V was shortened by 5 bases and J by 3 bases, with 14 bases between the two germline ends. This CDR3 comprises 15 residues. Germline-derived CDR1 and CDR2 are MDHEN and SYDVKM. CDR3 in DNA: TGTGCCAGCAGTCCGCGGGGGGGCGACAATCAGCCCCAGCATTTT. This encodes CASSPRGGDNQPQHF. Looking up the rest from reference TRBV28 and TRBJ1-5 gives the full variable domain: DVKVTQSSRYLVKRTGEKVFLECVQDMDHENMFWYRQDPGLGLRLIYFSYDVKMKEKGDIPEGYSVSREKKERFSLILESASTNQTSMYLCASSPRGGDNQPQHFGDGTRLSIL.

This clonotype was counted ten times or more. The V and J genes are TRBV6-5 and TRBJ1-5, with a possible D match to TRBD1 (5 bases). Germline values: CDR1 MNHEY, CDR2 SVGAGI. The CDR3 runs 13 residues. V was trimmed by 5 bases and J by 9 bases, leaving 14 bases between them. The CDR3 coding sequence is TGTGCCAGCAGTAGGGCCTCCGGGGGGCCCCAGCATTTT. Its protein product is CASSRASGGPQHF.

This clonotype was counted ten times or more. The genes are TRBV7-9 and TRBJ2-1, with TRBD1 matching 9 bases. This CDR3 has 15 amino acids. CDR1 and CDR2 from the germline V gene are SEHNR and FQNEAQ (reference sequence). Trimming at V came to 5 bases and at J to 5 bases, leaving 7 bases not matched to a gene. CDR3 amino acids: CASSPGQGQDNEQFF. CDR3 nucleotide sequence: TGTGCCAGCAGCCCGGGACAGGGACAGGACAATGAGCAGTTCTTC.

A few counts support this clonotype. The J gene is TRBJ2-1, the V gene TRBV28, with 13 bases lining up with TRBD2. Looked up from germline, CDR1 is MDHEN and CDR2 is SYDVKM. V shed 4 bases, J shed 5 bases, and the junction held 20 bases outside the gene matches. The CDR3 totals 21 residues. CDR3 sequence reads: CASSYPLGLAGFAVLNNEQFF. The CDR3 nucleotides are TGTGCCAGCAGTTACCCACTGGGACTAGCGGGGTTTGCCGTACTAAACAATGAGCAGTTCTTC. Based on the CDR3 plus reference TRBV28 and TRBJ2-1, the full variable domain is DVKVTQSSRYLVKRTGEKVFLECVQDMDHENMFWYRQDPGLGLRLIYFSYDVKMKEKGDIPEGYSVSREKKERFSLILESASTNQTSMYLCASSYPLGLAGFAVLNNEQFFGPGTRLTVL.

The table lists this clonotype with many counts. V usage is TRBV7-9 and J usage is TRBJ2-2; D may be TRBD2 (6 bases). Germline CDR1 is SEHNR and CDR2 is FQNEAQ (reference sequence). Between the trimmed V and J ends, which lost 1 base and 1 base, there was a span of 10 bases. The CDR3 is 16 residues long. The CDR3 DNA sequence: TGTGCCAGCAGCTTAGTATCAGCGGGGAACACCGGGGAGCTGTTTTTT. This sequence encodes CASSLVSAGNTGELFF. Full variable domain (outside the CDR3, taken from reference TRBV7-9 and TRBJ2-2): DTGVSQNPRHKITKRGQNVTFRCDPISEHNRLYWYRQTLGQGPEFLTYFQNEAQLEKSRLLSDRFSAERPKGSFSTLEIQRTEQGDSAMYLCASSLVSAGNTGELFFGEGSRLTVL.

The chain couples TRBV19 to TRBJ1-2; the D is unclear. Germline V gives CDR1 LNHDA, CDR2 SQIVND (reference sequence). The CDR3 runs 14 residues. Between the trimmed V and J ends, which lost 4 bases and 3 bases, there was a span of 12 bases. The CDR3 here is CASSTEVYDYGYTF. CDR3 DNA: TGTGCCAGTAGTACCGAAGTCTATGACTATGGCTACACCTTC. Supplemented by reference TRBV19 and TRBJ1-2, the full variable domain reads DGGITQSPKYLFRKEGQNVTLSCEQNLNHDAMYWYRQDPGQGLRLIYYSQIVNDFQKGDIAEGYSVSREKKESFPLTVTSAQKNPTAFYLCASSTEVYDYGYTFGSGTRLTVV.

This clonotype has at least ten counts. The chain recombines TRBV30 with TRBJ2-3; D unresolved. The CDR3 is made up of 12 amino acids. Trimming removed 3 bases at V and 6 bases at J, with 10 bases between. The germline CDR1 and CDR2 sequences are GTSNPN and SVGIG (reference sequence). CDR3 loop: CAWSRLTDTQYF. In DNA form, the CDR3 reads TGTGCCTGGAGCCGACTCACGGATACGCAGTATTTT.

This clonotype was detected only a few times. This chain connects TRBV29-1 to TRBJ2-7; possibly TRBD2 for D (6 bases). The V end lost 6 bases, the J end lost 2 bases, and 14 bases lay between the germline ends. This CDR3 contains 13 residues. Germline-derived CDR1 and CDR2 are SQVTM and ANQGSEA. CDR3 region: CSVRDSGPYEQYF. As DNA, the CDR3 is TGCAGCGTGCGGGACTCAGGACCCTACGAGCAGTACTTC.

This sequence joins TRBV28 and TRBJ2-3, with no clear D. Deletions cut 3 bases from V and 1 base from J, with 11 bases between. Looked up from germline, CDR1 is MDHEN and CDR2 is SYDVKM. This CDR3 comprises 15 residues. The CDR3, as DNA: TGTGCCAGCAGTTTTAGAGACACTCGCACAGATACGCAGTATTTT. Its translation is CASSFRDTRTDTQYF.

This clonotype was seen a few times. The chain couples TRBV4-3 to TRBJ2-7; TRBD1 aligns across 10 bases. CDR3 length: 15 residues. After removal of 1 base from V and 2 bases from J, the junction contained 2 bases not matched to a gene. Germline CDR1 is LGHNA and CDR2 is YSLEER. The chain's CDR3 is CASSQGQGATYEQYF. CDR3 sequence (DNA): TGCGCCAGCAGCCAAGGACAGGGGGCGACCTACGAGCAGTACTTC.

This clonotype was detected a few times. The chain employs TRBV5-1 and TRBJ1-1; no definite D call. V dropped 7 bases and J dropped 6 bases, with 7 bases sitting between them. CDR1 is SGHRS and CDR2 is YFSETQ in the germline V gene. The CDR3 runs 10 residues. Here the CDR3 reads CASPPSEAFF. The CDR3, as DNA: TGCGCCAGCCCTCCTTCTGAAGCTTTCTTT.

The CDR3 DNA follows: TGTGCCAGCAGTTACAGGGGGCAGGCGGGTGAGCAGTACTTC. Encoded protein: CASSYRGQAGEQYF. The V and J genes are TRBV6-6 and TRBJ2-7; 7 bases fit TRBD1. This CDR3 contains 14 residues. The ends lost 2 bases at V and 7 bases at J; junction bases unmatched: 8. Per germline, CDR1 MNHNY and CDR2 SVGAGI (reference sequence).

This clonotype turned up a few times. J is TRBJ1-2 and V is TRBV21-1; the D segment call TRBD1 is taken from the table without a DNA check. TRBV21-1 is deemed a pseudogene. The CDR3 length is 11 residues. CDR3 residues: CASLRGYGYTF. The DNA for the CDR3 is TGTGCCAGTCTCAGGGGGTATGGCTACACCTTC.

In its sample, this clonotype was seen many times. The J gene is TRBJ1-4, the V gene TRBV7-9; D might be TRBD1 (5 bases). V was pared by 1 base and J by 8 bases, with 14 bases between. Germline V gene sequence: CDR1 SEHNR, CDR2 FQNEAQ (reference sequence). The CDR3 loop spans 15 amino acids. The CDR3 here is CASSLEAAGREKLFF. The CDR3 bases are TGTGCCAGCAGCTTAGAGGCCGCGGGGCGGGAAAAACTGTTTTTT.

Concerning this clonotype: Because it lacks the conserved phenylalanine or tryptophan at the end, this CDR3 is likely a read error. V usage is TRBV7-8 and J usage is TRBJ1-1, with a possible D match to TRBD1 (5 bases). The germline CDR1 and CDR2 sequences are SGHVS and FQNEAQ. This CDR3 contains 13 residues. The V and J ends lost 3 bases and 5 bases respectively, with 10 bases between them. CDR3 sequence: CASSFLGGTEAFS. The CDR3 nucleotides read TGTGCCAGCAGCTTTCTGGGGGGTACTGAAGCTTTCTCT.

In its sample, this clonotype was seen many times. The rearrangement joins TRBV29-1 to TRBJ2-1, with TRBD2 as a possible D gene (5 bases). Trimming shortened V by 2 bases and J by 8 bases, and 10 bases separated the two germline ends. The CDR3 is made up of 12 amino acids. Germline-derived CDR1 and CDR2 are SQVTM and ANQGSEA. As DNA, the CDR3 is TGCAGCGTTGAATCGGGGTATTATGAGCAGTTCTTC. Translation gives CSVESGYYEQFF.

This clonotype was counted only a few times. This chain's CDR3 is CASSLDAGLSPLHF. CDR3 DNA sequence: TGTGCCAGCAGCTTAGATGCAGGCCTTTCACCCCTCCACTTT. The genes are TRBV7-2 and TRBJ1-6; D is undetermined. Germline values: CDR1 SGHTA, CDR2 FQGNSA. The CDR3 is 14 amino acids. The ends were cut back, 1 base at V and 9 bases at J, with 10 bases in the middle.

The chain has TRBV12-3 or TRBV12-4 and TRBJ1-1; 10 nucleotides match TRBD1. The J segment lost 4 bases and the V segment lost 3 bases, leaving 8 bases of the junction unmatched. This CDR3 comprises 16 residues. CDR3 nucleotides: TGTGCCAGCAGTTTGTGGGGGACAGGGGTGAGCACTGAAGCTTTCTTT. Translating it yields CASSLWGTGVSTEAFF.

This clonotype was seen a few times. The rearrangement links TRBV15 to TRBJ2-3; 7 bases fit TRBD1. The CDR3 loop spans 14 amino acids. Germline-derived CDR1 and CDR2 are LNHNV and YYDKDF (reference sequence). With V trimmed by 6 bases and J by 0 bases, 3 bases remained unmatched. The CDR3 sequence is CATRPGGSTDTQYF. Written as DNA, the CDR3 is TGTGCCACCAGACCAGGGGGTAGCACAGATACGCAGTATTTT.

The sample holds a few counts of this clonotype. The CDR3 loop reads CASSLTSGIEQFF. CDR3 DNA sequence: TGTGCCAGCAGCTTGACCTCGGGGATTGAGCAGTTCTTC. The gene calls are TRBV13 and TRBJ2-1; possibly TRBD2 for D (5 bases). Trimming shortened V by 3 bases and J by 9 bases, and 12 bases separated the two germline ends. CDR3 size: 13 residues. The germline CDR1 and CDR2 sequences are PRHDT and FYEKMQ (reference sequence). The whole variable domain, remainder taken from reference TRBV13 and TRBJ2-1, is AAGVIQSPRHLIKEKRETATLKCYPIPRHDTVYWYQQGPGQDPQFLISFYEKMQSDKGSIPDRFSAQQFSDYHSELNMSSLELGDSALYFCASSLTSGIEQFFGPGTRLTVL.

The chain employs TRBV30 and TRBJ2-5; the D gene could be TRBD1 or TRBD2 (5 bases each). In germline, CDR1 is GTSNPN, CDR2 SVGIG (reference sequence). This CDR3 comprises 13 residues. V was trimmed by 0 bases and J by 5 bases, leaving 10 bases between them. CDR3 amino acids: CAWSVRGRETQYF. The DNA of the CDR3 is TGTGCCTGGAGTGTTCGGGGACGGGAGACCCAGTACTTC.